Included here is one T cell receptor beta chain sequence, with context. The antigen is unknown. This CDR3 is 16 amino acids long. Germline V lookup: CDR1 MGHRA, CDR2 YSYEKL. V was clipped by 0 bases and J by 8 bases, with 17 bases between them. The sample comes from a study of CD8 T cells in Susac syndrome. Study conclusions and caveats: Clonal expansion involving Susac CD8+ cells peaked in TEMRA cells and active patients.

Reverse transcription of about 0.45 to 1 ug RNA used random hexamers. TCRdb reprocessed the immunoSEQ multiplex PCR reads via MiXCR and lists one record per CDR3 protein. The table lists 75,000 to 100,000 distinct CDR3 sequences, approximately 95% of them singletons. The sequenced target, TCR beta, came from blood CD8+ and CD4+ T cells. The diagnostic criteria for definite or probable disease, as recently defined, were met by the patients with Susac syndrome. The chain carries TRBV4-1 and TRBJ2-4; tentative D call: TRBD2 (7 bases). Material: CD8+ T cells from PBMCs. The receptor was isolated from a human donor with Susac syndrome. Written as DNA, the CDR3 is TGCGCCAGCAGCCAAGATCCCGCGGGGGCGATAGACATTCAGTACTTC. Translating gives CASSQDPAGAIDIQYF.